These 19 T cell receptor beta chains originate from one sample sequenced in a study of beta chain features in type 1 diabetes (dated by TCRdb to 2016 to 2019). Library method: the immunoSEQ multiplex PCR assay. The entire isolated RNA was reverse transcribed using the High Capacity cDNA Reverse Transcription Kit, and thus expressed TCRB transcripts were sequenced. In TCRdb, the immuneACCESS table is reduced to in-frame sequences with V and J assigned. These tables do not hold every clone; where another copy was compared, an unresolved V gene accounts for under half, and the others remain unexplained. Here the sample has 160,000 or so clones; approximately 9.1% occur a single time. 2% to 3% of the sample comes from the top ten. Sequencing used central memory CD4+ T cells from blood. Receptors were obtained from a young woman in good health.

The rearrangement uses TRBV5-3 and TRBJ2-7, with 12 bases aligning to TRBD2. TRBV5-3 is placed among ORFs of uncertain function. CDR3 length: 15 residues. The trim removed 3 bases at V and 7 bases at J, leaving 8 bases unmatched. The CDR3 sequence is CARSWTSGNTREQYF. The CDR3 DNA reads as TGTGCCAGAAGCTGGACTAGCGGGAACACAAGGGAGCAGTACTTC.

The chain recombines TRBV7-2 with TRBJ2-3; 12 bases align to TRBD2. Looked up from germline, CDR1 is SGHTA and CDR2 is FQGNSA. The CDR3 consists of 17 residues. The V segment lost 6 bases and the J segment 1 base; nucleotides outside the gene matches: 8. The CDR3 protein is CASSFRTSGDRTDTQYF. CDR3 coding DNA: TGTGCCAGCAGTTTTCGGACTAGCGGGGACCGCACAGATACGCAGTATTTT.

This clone occurred a few times. This sequence joins TRBV7-9 and TRBJ2-1; the D gene is possibly TRBD1 (6 bases). The V and J ends lost 5 bases and 4 bases respectively, with 12 bases between them. Germline assignment: CDR1 SEHNR and CDR2 FQNEAQ (reference sequence). CDR3 size: 14 residues. As DNA, the CDR3 is TGTGCCAGCAGCCTTAGGACAGAGTACAATGAGCAGTTCTTC. Translation gives CASSLRTEYNEQFF.

V and J are TRBV7-2 and TRBJ1-2, with no clear D. This CDR3 is built from 15 residues. The germline V and J ends were trimmed by 4 bases and 4 bases, with 16 bases remaining between them. CDR1 and CDR2 from the germline V gene are SGHTA and FQGNSA. In DNA, the CDR3 is TGTGCCAGCAGCTCCGGCCGAAATTTAGCCTATGGCTACACCTTC. It yields the protein CASSSGRNLAYGYTF.

The chain employs TRBV7-2 and TRBJ2-3; D possibly corresponds to TRBD2 (5 bases). CDR1 SGHTA and CDR2 FQGNSA come from the germline V gene. Trimming pared 3 bases from V and 1 base from J, leaving 11 bases between. There are 15 residues in the CDR3. This CDR3 is CASSLAQRGTDTQYF. The CDR3 DNA is TGTGCCAGCAGCTTGGCCCAGAGGGGCACAGATACGCAGTATTTT.

The chain combines TRBV6-5 with TRBJ1-2; a weak D match, TRBD1 (5 bases). V was clipped by 3 bases and J by 7 bases, with 15 bases between them. Per germline, CDR1 MNHEY and CDR2 SVGAGI. This CDR3 is 14 amino acids long. CDR3 sequence: CASSYGTGERGYTF. The CDR3, as DNA: TGTGCCAGCAGTTATGGGACGGGGGAACGTGGCTACACCTTC.

The chain has TRBV27 and TRBJ1-4; D is possibly TRBD1 (6 bases). Germline CDR1 MNHEY, CDR2 SMNVEV (reference sequence). This CDR3 comprises 17 residues. V shed 5 bases and J shed 7 bases, with 23 bases lying between them. CDR3 DNA: TGTGCCAGCAGTAGCCCACCGGGCAGGGGCCAAGGTGAAAAACTGTTTTTT. The encoded protein is CASSSPPGRGQGEKLFF.

The sample holds a few counts of this clone. The chain carries TRBV19 and TRBJ2-7, with 7 bases matching TRBD1. This CDR3 has 15 amino acids. The germline CDR1 and CDR2 sequences are LNHDA and SQIVND (reference sequence). V dropped 5 bases and J dropped 3; count of bases not matched to a gene: 10. The CDR3 sequence: CASSRTGAAFYEQYF. The CDR3 nucleotides are TGTGCCAGTAGTCGAACAGGGGCTGCGTTCTACGAGCAGTACTTC.

This chain links TRBV5-6 with TRBJ2-2, with D perhaps matching TRBD2 (7 bases). The ends were cut back, 5 bases at V and 7 bases at J, with 15 bases in the middle. The CDR3 sequence is 14 residues long. The germline V gene encodes CDR1 SGHDT and CDR2 YYEEEE. DNA for the CDR3: TGTGCCAGCAGACTCAGGGGAGGGGACGGGGAGCTGTTTTTT. This codes for CASRLRGGDGELFF.

This clone has more than one count but fewer than ten. The rearrangement links TRBV11-2 to TRBJ2-7; tentative D call: TRBD2 (5 bases). The CDR3 extends over 15 amino acids. Germline values: CDR1 SGHAT, CDR2 FQNNGV. V was pared by 1 base and J by 7 bases, with 17 bases between. CDR3 protein: CASSLGGRTFREQYF. The DNA for the CDR3 is TGTGCCAGCAGCTTAGGAGGTCGGACTTTTAGGGAGCAGTACTTC.

This clone was counted a few times. Distinct nucleotide sequences in the sample also encode this CDR3. V and J are TRBV5-1 and TRBJ1-1; TRBD1 agrees at 7 bases. V lost 0 bases, J lost 4 bases, and 3 bases stayed unmatched. The germline gives CDR1 SGHRS, CDR2 YFSETQ. CDR3 length: 14 residues. CDR3 in amino acids: CASSLAAGGTEAFF. CDR3 nucleotide sequence: TGCGCCAGCAGCTTGGCAGCAGGGGGCACTGAAGCTTTCTTT.

The chain links TRBV7-2 to TRBJ2-1, with 8 bases matching TRBD2. V dropped 1 base and J dropped 9; count of bases not matched to a gene: 5. This CDR3 is built from 14 residues. Germline assignment: CDR1 SGHTA and CDR2 FQGNSA. CDR3 in amino acids: CASSLGGLGSEQFF. The CDR3 DNA is TGTGCCAGCAGCTTAGGGGGACTAGGCAGTGAGCAGTTCTTC.

This chain joins TRBV30 and TRBJ1-2, with 9 bases lining up with TRBD1. CDR1 is GTSNPN and CDR2 is SVGIG in the germline V gene (reference sequence). This CDR3 is 14 amino acids long. The ends lost 1 base at V and 4 bases at J; junction bases unmatched: 4. CDR3: CAWSGGTGPYGYTF. The CDR3, as DNA: TGTGCCTGGAGTGGGGGGACAGGGCCCTATGGCTACACCTTC.

Only a few counts were recorded for this clone. The CDR3 sequence is CASSLGRGQNGYTF. Written as DNA, the CDR3 is TGTGCCAGCAGCTTAGGCAGGGGGCAGAATGGCTACACCTTC. This chain joins TRBV7-9 and TRBJ1-2; 8 bases are shared with TRBD1. Trimming at V came to 1 base and at J to 6 bases, leaving 4 bases not matched to a gene. Germline lookup yields CDR1 SEHNR and CDR2 FQNEAQ (reference sequence). The CDR3 sequence is 14 residues long.

This chain joins TRBV30 and TRBJ2-3; 7 nucleotides align to TRBD2. J was trimmed by 2 bases and V by 2 bases; bases with no gene match: 7. The CDR3 runs 15 residues. The germline gives CDR1 GTSNPN, CDR2 SVGIG (reference sequence). DNA for the CDR3: TGTGCCTGGAGTAGGTGGGGAGGGGACACAGATACGCAGTATTTT. Translated, it gives CAWSRWGGDTDTQYF.

This clone was counted a few times. The chain employs TRBV7-6 and TRBJ2-2, with TRBD2 identical over 9 bases. CDR1 and CDR2 from the germline V gene are SGHVS and FNYEAQ. This CDR3 region has 16 residues. V was clipped by 5 bases and J by 1 base; unmatched bases: 5. The CDR3 loop is CASSHLAGVNTGELFF. The CDR3, as DNA: TGTGCCAGCAGCCACTTAGCGGGAGTGAACACCGGGGAGCTGTTTTTT.

V gene TRBV5-1 combines with J gene TRBJ2-6, with D maybe TRBD1 (6 bases). The CDR3 consists of 16 residues. Looked up from germline, CDR1 is SGHRS and CDR2 is YFSETQ. V gave up 0 bases and J gave up 3 bases, with 10 bases separating them. The CDR3 bases are TGCGCCAGCAGCTTGGGGACAGTCCTTGGGGCCAACGTCCTGACTTTC. It codes for CASSLGTVLGANVLTF.

The V and J genes are TRBV30 and TRBJ1-2, with 11 bases that match TRBD1. Germline values: CDR1 GTSNPN, CDR2 SVGIG (reference sequence). The V segment lost 2 bases and the J segment 7 bases; nucleotides outside the gene matches: 9. This CDR3 region has 15 residues. CDR3 amino acids: CAWSTPGTGGRGYTF. CDR3 DNA sequence: TGTGCCTGGAGTACTCCCGGGACAGGGGGACGTGGCTACACCTTC.

A few counts support this clone. The chain has TRBV7-9 and TRBJ2-7, with D perhaps matching TRBD2 (6 bases). CDR1 and CDR2 (germline): SEHNR, FQNEAQ (reference sequence). Trimming took 4 bases from V and 0 from J, leaving 13 bases between them. This CDR3 region has 15 residues. CDR3 loop: CASSSSWTTSYEQYF. CDR3 DNA sequence: TGTGCCAGCAGCTCATCGTGGACTACCTCCTACGAGCAGTACTTC.